These T cell receptor beta chains were read from a single sample in a study of CD8+CD57+ T cells in acquired aplastic anemia. MiXCR was run by TCRdb on the reads, yielding one entry per CDR3 protein. Counted here are fewer than 200,000 distinct CDR3 sequences, roughly 63% occurring once; the ten biggest clones make up under 60%. The sample consisted of sorted CD4+, CD8+, or CD8+CD57+ T cells (not recorded which) from PBMCs. Receptors originate from a human donor in good health. Both conserved end residues are part of each CDR3. The order of the fields is D gene, V gene, J gene, clone size, CDR3 protein, CDR3 DNA. A D gene is named only where the DNA matches it firmly. Only part of the rows carry a size: once, few, many, or a class if the clone is expanded.

d_gene: NA; v_gene: TRBV19; j_gene: TRBJ1-1; abundance: NA; CDR3aa: CASITGISNTEAFF; CDR3nt: TGTGCCAGTATAACAGGGATATCGAACACTGAAGCTTTCTTT
d_gene: TRBD2; v_gene: TRBV9; j_gene: TRBJ2-5; abundance: NA; CDR3aa: CASSVAASGGGQETQYF; CDR3nt: TGTGCCAGCAGCGTAGCCGCTAGCGGGGGGGGCCAAGAGACCCAGTACTTC
d_gene: NA; v_gene: TRBV19; j_gene: TRBJ1-4; abundance: NA; CDR3aa: CACKGEKLFF; CDR3nt: TGTGCCTGCAAGGGTGAAAAACTGTTTTTT
d_gene: TRBD2; v_gene: TRBV7-8; j_gene: TRBJ2-5; abundance: few; CDR3aa: CASSLTLAGRAETQYF; CDR3nt: TGTGCCAGCAGCTTAACACTAGCGGGGAGAGCGGAGACCCAGTACTTC
d_gene: NA; v_gene: TRBV9; j_gene: TRBJ1-4; abundance: NA; CDR3aa: CASSVGGSGASNEKLFF; CDR3nt: TGTGCCAGCAGCGTGGGGGGGAGTGGAGCCTCTAATGAAAAACTGTTTTTT
d_gene: TRBD1; v_gene: TRBV19; j_gene: TRBJ1-6; abundance: NA; CDR3aa: CASRQTGGFSPLHF; CDR3nt: TGTGCCAGTAGACAGACAGGGGGCTTTTCACCCCTCCACTTT
d_gene: TRBD1; v_gene: TRBV4-2; j_gene: TRBJ1-2; abundance: many; CDR3aa: CASSQVAGGGYGYTF; CDR3nt: TGTGCCAGCAGCCAAGTGGCAGGGGGCGGCTATGGCTACACCTTC
d_gene: TRBD2; v_gene: TRBV20-1; j_gene: TRBJ2-7; abundance: NA; CDR3aa: CSAWGLAGYERYF; CDR3nt: TGCAGTGCTTGGGGACTAGCGGGTTACGAGCGGTACTTC
d_gene: NA; v_gene: TRBV9; j_gene: TRBJ1-2; abundance: NA; CDR3aa: CASSSSGGWTNYGYTF; CDR3nt: TGTGCCAGCAGCTCTAGCGGGGGGTGGACTAACTATGGCTACACCTTC
d_gene: NA; v_gene: TRBV12-3/TRBV12-4; j_gene: TRBJ2-7; abundance: once; CDR3aa: CASSFETYEQYF; CDR3nt: TGTGCCAGCAGTTTTGAGACCTACGAGCAGTACTTC
d_gene: NA; v_gene: TRBV20-1; j_gene: TRBJ1-5; abundance: NA; CDR3aa: CSARAGYGQPQHF; CDR3nt: TGCAGTGCTAGAGCCGGGTATGGTCAGCCCCAGCATTTT
d_gene: NA; v_gene: TRBV9; j_gene: TRBJ2-7; abundance: NA; CDR3aa: CASSGSLGSYEQYF; CDR3nt: TGTGCCAGCAGCGGATCGTTGGGTTCCTACGAGCAGTACTTC
d_gene: NA; v_gene: TRBV7-3; j_gene: TRBJ2-5; abundance: NA; CDR3aa: CASSLLGLETQYF; CDR3nt: TGTGCCAGCAGCTTACTGGGGTTGGAGACCCAGTACTTC
d_gene: TRBD1; v_gene: TRBV5-1; j_gene: TRBJ2-7; abundance: NA; CDR3aa: CASSYDRAYEQYF; CDR3nt: TGCGCCAGCAGTTACGACAGGGCCTACGAGCAGTACTTC
d_gene: NA; v_gene: TRBV7-9; j_gene: TRBJ1-4; abundance: NA; CDR3aa: CASSLPPGVQLNEKLFF; CDR3nt: TGTGCCAGCAGCTTACCCCCGGGAGTCCAGCTTAACGAAAAACTGTTTTTT
d_gene: TRBD1; v_gene: TRBV29-1; j_gene: TRBJ2-6; abundance: NA; CDR3aa: CSVSERQGAGANVLTF; CDR3nt: TGCAGCGTTTCGGAGAGACAGGGGGCTGGGGCCAACGTCCTGACTTTC
d_gene: NA; v_gene: TRBV7-8; j_gene: TRBJ1-6; abundance: NA; CDR3aa: CASSSGGPVGSPLHF; CDR3nt: TGTGCCAGCAGTTCGGGGGGGCCGGTGGGATCACCCCTCCACTTT
d_gene: NA; v_gene: TRBV19; j_gene: TRBJ2-2; abundance: once; CDR3aa: CASTHGTSTGELFF; CDR3nt: TGTGCCAGTACCCATGGGACAAGCACCGGGGAGCTGTTTTTT